This T cell receptor (beta chain) was retrieved from a study of shared clonotypes between healthy human individuals. Overall study results and limits: Naive subsets, compared against memory subsets, generally had larger estimated richness values.

Negatively enriched CD4+ T cells were divided by CD45RA into naive and memory. Samples underwent the assay at deep level. The authors split each subset's genomic DNA evenly across several immunoSEQ plates. TCRdb's table, derived via immunoSEQ multiplex PCR, lists solely in-frame clones and lacks some. The table has some 2,400,000 clones, more than 90% seen once. In the case of this clone: Its antigen is as yet unknown.

CDR1 is SGHTA, CDR2 FQGNSA, per germline. Between the trimmed V and J ends, which lost 5 bases and 4 bases, there was a span of 9 bases. This CDR3 contains 13 residues. The source is a man between 18 and 29 years old in good health. The V and J genes are TRBV7-2 and TRBJ1-5; D is ambiguous. Sequenced sample: naive CD4+ T cells sorted from blood. Noted subset: CD45RA+ positively selected. The CDR3 loop reads CASSPEGNQPQHF. CDR3 sequence (DNA): TGTGCCAGCAGCCCAGAAGGGAATCAGCCCCAGCATTTT.